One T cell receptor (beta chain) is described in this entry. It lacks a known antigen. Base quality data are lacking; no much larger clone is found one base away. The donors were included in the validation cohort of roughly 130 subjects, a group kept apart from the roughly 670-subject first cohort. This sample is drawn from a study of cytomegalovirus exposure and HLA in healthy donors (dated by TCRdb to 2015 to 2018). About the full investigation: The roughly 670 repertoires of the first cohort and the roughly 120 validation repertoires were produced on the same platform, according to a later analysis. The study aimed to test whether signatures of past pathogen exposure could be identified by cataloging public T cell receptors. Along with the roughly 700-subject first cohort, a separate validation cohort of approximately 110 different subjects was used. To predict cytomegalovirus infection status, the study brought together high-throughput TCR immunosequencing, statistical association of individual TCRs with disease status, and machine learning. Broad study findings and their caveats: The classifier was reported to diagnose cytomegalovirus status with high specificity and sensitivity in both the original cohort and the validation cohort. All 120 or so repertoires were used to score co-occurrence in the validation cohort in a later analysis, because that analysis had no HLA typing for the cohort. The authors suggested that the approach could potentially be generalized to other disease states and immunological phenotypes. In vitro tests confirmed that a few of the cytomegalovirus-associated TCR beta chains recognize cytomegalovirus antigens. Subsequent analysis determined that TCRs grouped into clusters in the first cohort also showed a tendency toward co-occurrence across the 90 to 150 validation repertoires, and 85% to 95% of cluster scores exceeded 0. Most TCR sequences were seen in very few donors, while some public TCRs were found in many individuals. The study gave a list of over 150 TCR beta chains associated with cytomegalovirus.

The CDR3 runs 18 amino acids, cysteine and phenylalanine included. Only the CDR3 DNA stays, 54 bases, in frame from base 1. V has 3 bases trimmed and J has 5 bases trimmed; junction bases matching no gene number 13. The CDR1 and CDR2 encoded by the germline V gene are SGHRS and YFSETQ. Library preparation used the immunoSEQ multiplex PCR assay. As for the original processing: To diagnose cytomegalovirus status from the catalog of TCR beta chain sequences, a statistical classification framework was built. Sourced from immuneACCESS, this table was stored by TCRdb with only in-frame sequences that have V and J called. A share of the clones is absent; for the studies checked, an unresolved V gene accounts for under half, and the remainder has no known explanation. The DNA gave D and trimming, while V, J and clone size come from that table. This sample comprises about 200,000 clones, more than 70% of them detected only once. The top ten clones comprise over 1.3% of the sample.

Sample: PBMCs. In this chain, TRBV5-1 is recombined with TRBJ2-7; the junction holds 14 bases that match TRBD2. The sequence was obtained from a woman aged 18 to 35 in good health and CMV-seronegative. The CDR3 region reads CASSWGATGTSGSHEQYF. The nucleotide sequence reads TGCGCCAGCAGCTGGGGGGCGACCGGGACTAGCGGGAGCCACGAGCAGTACTTC.